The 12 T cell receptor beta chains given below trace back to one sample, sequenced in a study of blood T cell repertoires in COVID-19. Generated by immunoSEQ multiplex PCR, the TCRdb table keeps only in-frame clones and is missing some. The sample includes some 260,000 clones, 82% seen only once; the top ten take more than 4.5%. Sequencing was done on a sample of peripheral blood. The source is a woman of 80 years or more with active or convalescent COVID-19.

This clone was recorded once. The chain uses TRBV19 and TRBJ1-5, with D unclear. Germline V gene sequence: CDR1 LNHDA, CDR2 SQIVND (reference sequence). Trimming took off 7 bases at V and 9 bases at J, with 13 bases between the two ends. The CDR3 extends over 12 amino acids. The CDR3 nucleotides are TGTGCCAGTACGGGGTCAAACCGGCCCCAGCATTTT. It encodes CASTGSNRPQHF. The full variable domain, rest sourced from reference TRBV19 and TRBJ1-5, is DGGITQSPKYLFRKEGQNVTLSCEQNLNHDAMYWYRQDPGQGLRLIYYSQIVNDFQKGDIAEGYSVSREKKESFPLTVTSAQKNPTAFYLCASTGSNRPQHFGDGTRLSIL.

This CDR3 is CASSYNSGTGKEKLFF. CDR3 nucleotides: TGTGCCAGCAGTTACAATTCCGGGACAGGGAAAGAAAAACTGTTTTTT. V usage is TRBV28 and J usage is TRBJ1-4; the match to TRBD1 covers 9 bases. The CDR3 covers 16 residues. Germline CDR1 and CDR2: MDHEN and SYDVKM. Losses at the gene ends were 4 bases for V and 8 bases for J; bases not matched to a gene: 11.

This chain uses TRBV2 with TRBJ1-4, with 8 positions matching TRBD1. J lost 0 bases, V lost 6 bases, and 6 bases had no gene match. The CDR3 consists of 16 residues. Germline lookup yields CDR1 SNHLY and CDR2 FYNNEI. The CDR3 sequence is CASRPGTGATNEKLFF. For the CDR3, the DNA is TGTGCCAGCAGACCCGGGACAGGCGCAACTAATGAAAAACTGTTTTTT.

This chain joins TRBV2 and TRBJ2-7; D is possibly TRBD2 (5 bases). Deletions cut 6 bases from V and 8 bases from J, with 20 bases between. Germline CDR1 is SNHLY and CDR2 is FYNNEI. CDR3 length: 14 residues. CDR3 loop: CASSALELAGKQYF. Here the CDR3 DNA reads TGTGCCAGCAGCGCTCTAGAGTTGGCGGGCAAGCAGTACTTC.

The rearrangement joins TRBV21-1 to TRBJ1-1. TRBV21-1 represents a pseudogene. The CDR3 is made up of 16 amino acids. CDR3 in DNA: TGTGCCAGCAAGACGACGGAGGCCAAGGTGGGATCTGAAGCTTTCTTT. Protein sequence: CASKTTEAKVGSEAFF.

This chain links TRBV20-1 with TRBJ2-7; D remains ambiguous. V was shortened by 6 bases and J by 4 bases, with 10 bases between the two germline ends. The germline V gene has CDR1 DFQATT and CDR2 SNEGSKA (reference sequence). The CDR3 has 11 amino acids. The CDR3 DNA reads TGCAGTGCAAGTCAGGAATACGAGCAGTACTTC. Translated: CSASQEYEQYF.

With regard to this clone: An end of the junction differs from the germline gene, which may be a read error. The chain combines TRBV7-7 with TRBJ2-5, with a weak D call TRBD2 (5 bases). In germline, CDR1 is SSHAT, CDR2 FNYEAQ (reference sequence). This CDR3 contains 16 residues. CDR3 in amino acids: CASSLARGHRQETQYF. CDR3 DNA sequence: TGTGCTAGCAGCTTAGCGCGCGGTCATCGACAAGAGACCCAGTACTTC.

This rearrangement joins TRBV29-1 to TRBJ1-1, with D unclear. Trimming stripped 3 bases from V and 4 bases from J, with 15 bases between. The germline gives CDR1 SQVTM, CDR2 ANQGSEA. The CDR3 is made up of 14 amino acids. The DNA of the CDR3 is TGCAGCGTTGACCGTAGTCGGAGCCTCACTGAAGCTTTCTTT. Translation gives CSVDRSRSLTEAFF.

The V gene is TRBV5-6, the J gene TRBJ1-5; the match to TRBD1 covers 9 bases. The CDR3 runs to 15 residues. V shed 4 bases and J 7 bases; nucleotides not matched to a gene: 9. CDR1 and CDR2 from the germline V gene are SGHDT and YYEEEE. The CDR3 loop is CASSTLQGAKQPQHF. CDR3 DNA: TGTGCCAGCAGCACTCTACAGGGGGCAAAACAGCCCCAGCATTTT.

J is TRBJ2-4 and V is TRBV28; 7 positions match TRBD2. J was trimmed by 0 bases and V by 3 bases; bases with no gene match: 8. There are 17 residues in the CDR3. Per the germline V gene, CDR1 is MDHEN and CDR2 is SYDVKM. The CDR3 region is CASSFQSSGVAKNIQYF. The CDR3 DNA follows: TGTGCCAGCAGTTTCCAGTCTAGCGGAGTAGCCAAAAACATTCAGTACTTC.

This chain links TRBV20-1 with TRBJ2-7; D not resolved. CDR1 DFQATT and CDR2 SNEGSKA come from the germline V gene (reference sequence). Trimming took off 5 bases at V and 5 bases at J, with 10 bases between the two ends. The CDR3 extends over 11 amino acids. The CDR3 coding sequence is TGCAGTGCTTGCTCGACAAACGAGCAGTACTTC. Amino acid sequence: CSACSTNEQYF.

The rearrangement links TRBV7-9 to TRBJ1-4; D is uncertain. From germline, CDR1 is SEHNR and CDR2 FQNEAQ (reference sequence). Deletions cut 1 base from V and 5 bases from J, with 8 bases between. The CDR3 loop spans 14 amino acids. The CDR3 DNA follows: TGTGCCAGCAGCTTAGGGGCAGAGAATGAAAAACTGTTTTTT. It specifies CASSLGAENEKLFF.